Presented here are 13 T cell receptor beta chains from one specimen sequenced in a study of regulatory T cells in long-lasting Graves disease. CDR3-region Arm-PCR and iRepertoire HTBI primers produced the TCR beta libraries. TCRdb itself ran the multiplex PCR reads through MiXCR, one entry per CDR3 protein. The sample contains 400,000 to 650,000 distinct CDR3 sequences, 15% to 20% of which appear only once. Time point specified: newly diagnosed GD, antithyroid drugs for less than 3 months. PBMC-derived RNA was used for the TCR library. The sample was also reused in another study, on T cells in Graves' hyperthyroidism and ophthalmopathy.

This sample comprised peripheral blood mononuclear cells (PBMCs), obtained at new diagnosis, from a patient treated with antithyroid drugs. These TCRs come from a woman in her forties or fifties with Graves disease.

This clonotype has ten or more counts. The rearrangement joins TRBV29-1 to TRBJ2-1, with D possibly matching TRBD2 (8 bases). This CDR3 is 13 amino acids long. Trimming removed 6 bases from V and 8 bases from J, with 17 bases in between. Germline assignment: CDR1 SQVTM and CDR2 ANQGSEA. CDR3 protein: CSVPTGGGDEQFF. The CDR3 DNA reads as TGCAGCGTGCCCACGGGAGGGGGCGATGAGCAGTTCTTC.

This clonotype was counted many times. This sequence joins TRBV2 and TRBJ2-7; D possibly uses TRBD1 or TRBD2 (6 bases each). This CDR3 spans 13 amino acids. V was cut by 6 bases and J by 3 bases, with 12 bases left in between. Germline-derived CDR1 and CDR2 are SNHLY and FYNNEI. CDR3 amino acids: CASREGGRYEQYF. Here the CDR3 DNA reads TGTGCCAGCAGAGAGGGGGGCCGCTACGAGCAGTACTTC.

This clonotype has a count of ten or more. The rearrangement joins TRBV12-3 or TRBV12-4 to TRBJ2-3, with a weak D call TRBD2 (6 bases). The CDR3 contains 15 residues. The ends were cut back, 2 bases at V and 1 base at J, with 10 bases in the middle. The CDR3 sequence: CASSLLRGGTDTQYF. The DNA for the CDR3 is TGTGCCAGCAGTTTACTCCGCGGGGGCACAGATACGCAGTATTTT.

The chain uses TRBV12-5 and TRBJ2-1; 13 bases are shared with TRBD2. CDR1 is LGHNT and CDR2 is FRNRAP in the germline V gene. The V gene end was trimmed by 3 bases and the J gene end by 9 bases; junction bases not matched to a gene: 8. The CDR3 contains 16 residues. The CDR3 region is CASGFQLAGGTGEQFF. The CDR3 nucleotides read TGTGCTAGTGGTTTCCAACTAGCGGGGGGGACCGGTGAGCAGTTCTTC.

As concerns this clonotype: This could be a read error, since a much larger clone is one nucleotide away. This CDR3 reads CAYSRDSNQPQYF. Here the CDR3 DNA reads TGTGCCTATTCCCGGGACAGCAATCAGCCCCAGTATTTT. The V call is TRBV30, the J call TRBJ1-5; 7 bases are a match to TRBD1. The closer fit of TRBJ2-3 to the DNA end suggests the J call may be wrong. CDR3 length equals 13 residues. In germline, CDR1 is GTSNPN, CDR2 SVGIG (reference sequence).

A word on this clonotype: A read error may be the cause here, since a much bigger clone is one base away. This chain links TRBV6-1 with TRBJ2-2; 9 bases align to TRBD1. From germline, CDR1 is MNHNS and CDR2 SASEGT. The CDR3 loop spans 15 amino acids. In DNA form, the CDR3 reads TGTGCCAGCAGCTCACAGGGGGCCGGTGTGGGGGAGCCGTTTTTT. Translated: CASSSQGAGVGEPFF.

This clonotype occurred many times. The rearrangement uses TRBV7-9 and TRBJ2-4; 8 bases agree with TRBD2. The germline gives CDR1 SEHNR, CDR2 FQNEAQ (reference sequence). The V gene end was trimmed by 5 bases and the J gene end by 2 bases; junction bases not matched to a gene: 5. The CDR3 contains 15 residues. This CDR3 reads CASSPTGGSKNIQYF. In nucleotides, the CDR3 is TGTGCCAGCAGCCCAACGGGAGGGTCCAAAAACATTCAGTACTTC.

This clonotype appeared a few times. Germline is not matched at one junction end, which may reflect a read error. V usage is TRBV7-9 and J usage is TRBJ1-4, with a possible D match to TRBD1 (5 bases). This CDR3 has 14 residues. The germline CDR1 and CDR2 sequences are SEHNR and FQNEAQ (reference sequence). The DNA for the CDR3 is TGTGCCAGCAGCCTAGCGACAGCCAGTGAAAAACTGTTTTTT. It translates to CASSLATASEKLFF.

The DNA for the CDR3 is TGTGCCAGCAGTGTGACAGAAGATTCGGGAAAACTGTTTTTT. As protein: CASSVTEDSGKLFF. This sequence joins TRBV6-2 or TRBV6-3 and TRBJ1-4; possibly TRBD1 for D (5 bases). The germline V gene has CDR1 MNHEY and CDR2 SVGEGT. V was pared by 5 bases and J by 10 bases, with 17 bases between. The CDR3 runs 14 residues.

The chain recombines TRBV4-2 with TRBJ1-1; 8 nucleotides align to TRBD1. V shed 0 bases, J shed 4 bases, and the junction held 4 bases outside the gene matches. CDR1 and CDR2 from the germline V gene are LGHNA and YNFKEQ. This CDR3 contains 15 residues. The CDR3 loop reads CASSQEAGGGTEAFF. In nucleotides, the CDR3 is TGTGCCAGCAGCCAAGAAGCAGGGGGCGGCACTGAAGCTTTCTTT.

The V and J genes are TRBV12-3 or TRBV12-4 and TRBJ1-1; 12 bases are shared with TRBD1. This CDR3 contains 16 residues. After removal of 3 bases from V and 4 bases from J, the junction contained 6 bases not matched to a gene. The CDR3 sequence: CASSFGTGGLVTEAFF. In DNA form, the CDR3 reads TGTGCCAGCAGTTTTGGGACAGGGGGCTTGGTCACTGAAGCTTTCTTT.

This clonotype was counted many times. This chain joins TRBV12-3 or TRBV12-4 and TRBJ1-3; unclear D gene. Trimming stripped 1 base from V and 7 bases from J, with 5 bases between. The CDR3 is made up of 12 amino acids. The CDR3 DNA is TGTGCCAGCAGTTTAGGTCGCAACACCATATATTTT. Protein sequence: CASSLGRNTIYF.

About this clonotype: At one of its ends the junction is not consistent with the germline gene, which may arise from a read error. CDR3 region: CAGSLGQGGTGELFF. The CDR3 DNA is TGCGCCGGCAGCTTGGGACAGGGCGGTACCGGGGAGCTGTTTTTT. The V gene is TRBV5-1, the J gene TRBJ2-2; 9 bases agree with TRBD1. CDR3 size: 15 residues. Germline V gene sequence: CDR1 SGHRS, CDR2 YFSETQ. Full variable domain (outside the CDR3, taken from reference TRBV5-1 and TRBJ2-2): KAGVTQTPRYLIKTRGQQVTLSCSPISGHRSVSWYQQTPGQGLQFLFEYFSETQRNKGNFPGRFSGRQFSNSRSEMNVSTLELGDSALYLCAGSLGQGGTGELFFGEGSRLTVL.